This T cell receptor (beta chain) was obtained from a study of cytomegalovirus exposure and HLA in healthy donors (dated by TCRdb to 2017 to 2019). About the study as a whole: A later analysis indicated that the roughly 130 validation repertoires were generated on the platform also employed for the approximately 700 repertoires of the first cohort. The study aimed to test whether signatures of past pathogen exposure could be identified by cataloging public T cell receptors. Besides the first cohort of more than 650 subjects, a separate validation cohort made up of 95 to 150 different subjects was used. The study combined high-throughput TCR immunosequencing, statistical association of individual TCRs with disease status, and machine learning to predict cytomegalovirus infection status. General study outcomes and caveats: Across donors, most TCR sequences were observed very rarely, whereas some public TCRs were present in many individuals. All 110 or so repertoires were used to score co-occurrence in the validation cohort in a later analysis, because that analysis had no HLA typing for the cohort. A few of the identified cytomegalovirus-associated TCR beta chains were confirmed in vitro to be specific for cytomegalovirus antigens. In a later analysis, TCRs clustered in the first cohort were found to also tend to co-occur in the roughly 120 validation repertoires, with about 93% of cluster scores above 0. The study gave a list of around 170 TCR beta chains associated with cytomegalovirus. The authors suggested that the approach could potentially be generalized to other disease states and immunological phenotypes. In both the original and validation cohorts, the classifier was reported to diagnose cytomegalovirus status with high specificity and sensitivity.

The library was prepared using the immunoSEQ multiplex PCR assay. In the source study's methods: A statistical classification framework was built for diagnosing cytomegalovirus status from the catalog of TCR beta chain sequences. TCRdb took over this immuneACCESS table, retaining in-frame rearrangements with V and J assigned. Such tables are incomplete; in checked studies, under half of the missing clones stem from an unresolved V gene, and the remainder is unexplained. Clonal size and the V and J genes are those of that table, whereas D and trimming came from the DNA. This sample lists some 130,000 clones; 85% to 95% were detected once. The ten largest clones capture about 1.7% of the sample. A remark on this clone: No cognate antigen has been identified for it. The record has no base qualities; no much larger clone is one base away.

Donors formed part of the validation cohort, which comprised some 120 subjects and was distinct from the first cohort of under 750 subjects. The cysteine opens and the phenylalanine closes a CDR3 of 17 amino acids. The read is trimmed to its CDR3 DNA, 51 bases read in frame from base 1. The junction shows trimming of 2 bases on V and 5 bases on J, and the gene matches do not reach 6 bases of it. CDR1 and CDR2, per the germline V gene, are ENHRY and SYGVKD. The sequenced material came from PBMCs. Recombination joined TRBV10-3 with TRBJ2-2; the junction holds 12 bases that match TRBD2. This TCR was recovered from a man aged 18-30 years in good health and CMV-seropositive. This receptor has the CDR3 CAISEPLAGGWTGELFF. In nucleotide form, the sequence is TGTGCCATCAGTGAGCCACTAGCGGGAGGCTGGACCGGGGAGCTGTTTTTT.